This T cell receptor (beta chain) was identified in a study of post-analysis software for immune sequencing data. Study-wide background: Relapsing-remitting, secondary progressive and progressive-relapsing forms made up the multiple sclerosis disease courses.

Per germline, CDR1 SNHLY and CDR2 FYNNEI. This CDR3 is built from 15 residues. About this clonotype itself: Its target is unknown. A read error may account for a junction end that differs from germline.

Points from the study as a whole: Samples prepared in the same batch strongly co-clustered by F measure. Relative to controls, patients had five TRBV segments at higher frequency, with TRBV5-6, TRBV5-1 and TRBV20-1 among these. The study found significantly lower normalized Chao1 diversity in multiple sclerosis patients than in controls.

Built from TCR beta cDNA, the libraries had unique molecular identifiers in them. Input of about 0.95 to 10 million T cells yielded 500,000 to 650,000 cDNA molecules. A single record per CDR3 protein comes from TCRdb applying MiXCR to the PCR reads. The sample has roughly 430,000 distinct CDR3 sequences; approximately 37% are singletons. The J gene is TRBJ1-5, the V gene TRBV2; D is perhaps TRBD1 (5 bases). The TCR originated in a girl between 2 and 10 years old with multiple sclerosis. Material for sequencing was blood. CDR3 bases: TGTGCCAGCAGTGAGGAAGGGGATAGCAATCAGCCCCGGCATTTT. Translating it yields CASSEEGDSNQPRHF.